A selection of T cell receptor beta chains follows, all from one sample in a study of monozygotic twins with inflammatory bowel disease. TCRdb reanalyzed the 5' RACE reads, giving one entry per CDR3 protein sequence and no DNA. The sample data list about 300,000 distinct CDR3 sequences. The sequenced sample was blood. The receptors here all came from a human donor with ulcerative colitis or Crohn's disease, or a healthy co-twin of an affected twin (not recorded which). The CDR3 runs from the conserved cysteine through the conserved F or W.

v_gene	j_gene	CDR3aa
TRBV27	TRBJ2-3	CASSSPGAGGVWDTQYF
TRBV12-3/TRBV12-4	TRBJ2-5	CASRTGGALETQYF
TRBV30	TRBJ2-1	CAWSGSRNSYNEQFF
TRBV4-2	TRBJ2-7	CASSQGGLAGGPYEQYF
TRBV29-1	TRBJ1-1	CSVGQGELVNTEAFF
TRBV29-1	TRBJ2-1	CSVVTGTGGNEQFF
TRBV12-3/TRBV12-4	TRBJ1-3	CASGEVGNTIYF
TRBV6-5	TRBJ2-4	CASSSPGGNIQYF
TRBV7-2	TRBJ2-5	CASSFRIPISETQYF
TRBV9	TRBJ1-2	CASSVKGGYGYTF
TRBV5-1	TRBJ2-5	CASSLVTAQETQYF
TRBV5-1	TRBJ2-1	CASSPTGGGYNEQFF
TRBV4-2	TRBJ2-1	CASSTRLAELPASYNEQFF
TRBV27	TRBJ1-2	CASSLSPGGGYGYTF
TRBV6-5	TRBJ1-6	CASTYRGASPLHF
TRBV19	TRBJ1-3	CATRGSATGNTIYF
TRBV5-1	TRBJ1-1	CASSKGSNTEAFF
TRBV12-3/TRBV12-4	TRBJ2-7	CASSSEDRGPYEQYF
TRBV6-2/TRBV6-3	TRBJ2-5	CASSYEGSDGPQETQYF
TRBV6-2/TRBV6-3	TRBJ2-2	CASSYTTGELFF
TRBV5-5	TRBJ2-3	CASSLAGGGLDTQYF
TRBV12-3/TRBV12-4	TRBJ2-1	CASTQGQANEQFF
TRBV7-2	TRBJ1-3	CASSLRSAGSSGNTIYF